This is a list of T cell receptor beta chains from one sample in a study of immune evolution from preneoplasia to lung adenocarcinoma. Libraries were prepared by immunoSEQ multiplex PCR; TCRdb keeps only in-frame clonotypes and omits some of them. The repertoire holds 15,000 or so clones, with 85% as singletons. Sequenced material: FFPE lung adenocarcinoma in situ tissue. These TCRs come from an older donor with lung adenocarcinoma. Both conserved end residues are part of each CDR3. Each record gives: J gene, D gene, V gene, clone size, CDR3 protein, CDR3 DNA. D genes are given only for firm matches. Some rows mark clone size as missing; the rest say once, few, many or name a class of expanded clone.

j_gene: TRBJ2-1; d_gene: NA; v_gene: TRBV5-6; abundance: once; CDR3aa: CASSGRNYEQFF; CDR3nt: TGTGCCAGCAGCGGACGAAACTATGAGCAGTTCTTC
j_gene: TRBJ2-2; d_gene: NA; v_gene: TRBV6-5; abundance: once; CDR3aa: CASSLLGGELFF; CDR3nt: TGTGCCAGCAGTCTACTGGGGGGGGAGCTGTTTTTT
j_gene: TRBJ2-2; d_gene: NA; v_gene: TRBV7-2; abundance: NA; CDR3aa: CASSFHLAAAENTGELFF; CDR3nt: TGTGCCAGCAGCTTTCACCTGGCAGCGGCCGAGAACACCGGGGAGCTGTTTTTT
j_gene: TRBJ1-3; d_gene: NA; v_gene: TRBV27; abundance: few; CDR3aa: CASSLSPGVSGNTIYF; CDR3nt: TGTGCCAGCAGTTTATCTCCCGGGGTCTCTGGAAACACCATATATTTT
j_gene: TRBJ2-2; d_gene: TRBD1; v_gene: TRBV7-2; abundance: NA; CDR3aa: CASSLETGGDTGELFF; CDR3nt: TGTGCCAGCAGCTTAGAGACAGGGGGCGACACCGGGGAGCTGTTTTTT
j_gene: TRBJ2-1; d_gene: TRBD2; v_gene: TRBV11-2; abundance: once; CDR3aa: CASSRASGSSYNEQFF; CDR3nt: TGTGCCAGCAGCCGCGCTAGCGGGAGCTCCTACAATGAGCAGTTCTTC
j_gene: TRBJ2-5; d_gene: TRBD1; v_gene: TRBV7-9; abundance: NA; CDR3aa: CASSLGQGNRETQYF; CDR3nt: TGTGCCAGCAGCTTGGGACAGGGGAATAGGGAGACCCAGTACTTC
j_gene: TRBJ2-1; d_gene: TRBD1; v_gene: TRBV28; abundance: NA; CDR3aa: CASSWVIGQGAVEQFF; CDR3nt: TGTGCCAGCAGCTGGGTTATAGGACAGGGGGCAGTTGAGCAGTTCTTC
j_gene: TRBJ2-5; d_gene: TRBD2; v_gene: TRBV27; abundance: NA; CDR3aa: CASSHRLADPFGETQYF; CDR3nt: TGTGCCAGCAGTCACCGACTAGCCGATCCCTTCGGAGAGACCCAGTACTTC
j_gene: TRBJ2-1; d_gene: NA; v_gene: TRBV2; abundance: NA; CDR3aa: CASSWAGDNEQFF; CDR3nt: TGTGCCAGCAGTTGGGCAGGAGACAATGAGCAGTTCTTC
j_gene: TRBJ2-1; d_gene: NA; v_gene: TRBV29-1; abundance: NA; CDR3aa: CSVASYNEQFF; CDR3nt: TGCAGCGTTGCTAGCTACAATGAGCAGTTCTTC
j_gene: TRBJ2-1; d_gene: TRBD2; v_gene: TRBV4-1; abundance: NA; CDR3aa: CASSQVPGLAGPNNEQFF; CDR3nt: TGCGCCAGCAGCCAAGTTCCGGGACTAGCGGGACCCAACAATGAGCAGTTCTTC
j_gene: TRBJ1-3; d_gene: TRBD1; v_gene: TRBV30; abundance: NA; CDR3aa: CAWRRQGAGGNTIYF; CDR3nt: TGTGCCTGGAGGAGACAGGGGGCGGGGGGAAACACCATATATTTT
j_gene: TRBJ2-1; d_gene: NA; v_gene: TRBV7-2; abundance: NA; CDR3aa: CASSLNRNSLWEQFF; CDR3nt: TGTGCCAGCAGCTTAAACAGGAACTCCTTGTGGGAGCAGTTCTTC
j_gene: TRBJ2-1; d_gene: NA; v_gene: TRBV18; abundance: once; CDR3aa: CASSPRAGTEHSNEQFF; CDR3nt: TGTGCCAGCTCACCACGCGCAGGGACGGAACATTCAAATGAGCAGTTCTTC
j_gene: TRBJ2-5; d_gene: NA; v_gene: TRBV25-1; abundance: NA; CDR3aa: CASSVSPSGETQYF; CDR3nt: TGTGCCAGCAGTGTTTCGCCCTCTGGGGAGACCCAGTACTTC
j_gene: TRBJ1-1; d_gene: NA; v_gene: TRBV10-2; abundance: NA; CDR3aa: CASRGDGQEAFF; CDR3nt: TGCGCCAGCAGGGGGGACGGCCAAGAAGCTTTCTTT
j_gene: TRBJ2-7; d_gene: NA; v_gene: TRBV5-1; abundance: NA; CDR3aa: CASSLAGALNEQYF; CDR3nt: TGCGCCAGCAGCTTGGCAGGGGCGTTGAACGAGCAGTACTTC
j_gene: TRBJ2-2; d_gene: TRBD2; v_gene: TRBV7-9; abundance: NA; CDR3aa: CASSLGWRESTGELFF; CDR3nt: TGTGCCAGCAGCTTAGGGTGGCGGGAGAGCACCGGGGAGCTGTTTTTT
j_gene: TRBJ2-3; d_gene: NA; v_gene: TRBV5-1; abundance: NA; CDR3aa: CASSPLSTDTQYF; CDR3nt: TGCGCCAGCAGCCCCCTTAGCACAGATACGCAGTATTTT
j_gene: TRBJ1-2; d_gene: TRBD1; v_gene: TRBV7-2; abundance: NA; CDR3aa: CASSYHRGGDYGYTF; CDR3nt: TGTGCCAGCAGCTACCACAGGGGTGGGGACTATGGCTACACCTTC
j_gene: TRBJ2-7; d_gene: TRBD1; v_gene: TRBV7-9; abundance: NA; CDR3aa: CASSTGQGSEQYF; CDR3nt: TGTGCCAGCAGCACAGGACAGGGTAGCGAGCAGTACTTC
j_gene: TRBJ2-3; d_gene: NA; v_gene: TRBV5-1; abundance: NA; CDR3aa: CASSLGGRADTQYF; CDR3nt: TGCGCCAGCAGCTTGGGGGGCAGAGCAGATACGCAGTATTTT
j_gene: TRBJ1-1; d_gene: TRBD1; v_gene: TRBV5-1; abundance: NA; CDR3aa: CASRPQGRGNEAFF; CDR3nt: TGCGCCAGCAGGCCACAGGGGAGAGGAAATGAAGCTTTCTTT
j_gene: TRBJ1-6; d_gene: NA; v_gene: TRBV15; abundance: NA; CDR3aa: CATSRDHVEIGSPLHF; CDR3nt: TGTGCCACCAGCAGAGATCATGTCGAGATCGGTTCACCCCTCCACTTT
j_gene: TRBJ2-7; d_gene: NA; v_gene: TRBV27; abundance: NA; CDR3aa: CASSLSRDPGGGEQYF; CDR3nt: TGTGCCAGCAGTTTATCTCGGGACCCCGGAGGTGGCGAGCAGTACTTC
j_gene: TRBJ1-1; d_gene: NA; v_gene: TRBV19; abundance: NA; CDR3aa: CASSMVGWYTEAFF; CDR3nt: TGTGCCAGTAGTATGGTGGGCTGGTACACTGAAGCTTTCTTT
j_gene: TRBJ1-4; d_gene: TRBD1; v_gene: TRBV28; abundance: NA; CDR3aa: CASTTGFNEKLFF; CDR3nt: TGTGCCAGCACGACAGGGTTTAATGAAAAACTGTTTTTT
j_gene: TRBJ2-2; d_gene: NA; v_gene: TRBV11-2; abundance: NA; CDR3aa: CASTPLTNTGELFF; CDR3nt: TGTGCCAGCACCCCCCTTACGAACACCGGGGAGCTGTTTTTT
j_gene: TRBJ1-3; d_gene: NA; v_gene: TRBV13; abundance: NA; CDR3aa: CASSLGGRAGNTIYF; CDR3nt: TGTGCCAGCAGCTTAGGCGGGAGGGCTGGAAACACCATATATTTT
j_gene: TRBJ1-1; d_gene: NA; v_gene: TRBV28; abundance: NA; CDR3aa: CASSLAGMRAEAFF; CDR3nt: TGTGCCAGCAGTTTGGCGGGTATGAGGGCTGAAGCTTTCTTT
j_gene: TRBJ2-7; d_gene: TRBD2; v_gene: TRBV11-2; abundance: NA; CDR3aa: CASSDRLAGEIEQYF; CDR3nt: TGTGCCAGCAGCGATCGCTTAGCGGGAGAAATCGAGCAGTACTTC
j_gene: TRBJ2-1; d_gene: TRBD2; v_gene: TRBV29-1; abundance: NA; CDR3aa: CSVARLLAGVEQFF; CDR3nt: TGCAGCGTTGCCCGGCTACTAGCGGGAGTAGAGCAGTTCTTC
j_gene: TRBJ1-2; d_gene: NA; v_gene: TRBV9; abundance: NA; CDR3aa: CASSAGGTDGLYGYTF; CDR3nt: TGTGCCAGCAGCGCCGGAGGGACGGATGGTCTCTATGGCTACACCTTC
j_gene: TRBJ1-4; d_gene: NA; v_gene: TRBV5-5; abundance: NA; CDR3aa: CASSLQRSFEKLFF; CDR3nt: TGTGCCAGCAGCTTACAGCGGTCGTTCGAAAAACTGTTTTTT
j_gene: TRBJ2-7; d_gene: TRBD2; v_gene: TRBV30; abundance: NA; CDR3aa: CAWRHGTSDIYEQYF; CDR3nt: TGTGCCTGGAGACACGGGACTAGCGACATCTACGAGCAGTACTTC
j_gene: TRBJ2-2; d_gene: TRBD1; v_gene: TRBV28; abundance: NA; CDR3aa: CASKSTGMTGELFF; CDR3nt: TGTGCCAGCAAATCGACAGGGATGACCGGGGAGCTGTTTTTT
j_gene: TRBJ2-1; d_gene: TRBD2; v_gene: TRBV29-1; abundance: NA; CDR3aa: CSHRPGGRGEQFF; CDR3nt: TGCAGCCACCGGCCGGGCGGGAGGGGCGAGCAGTTCTTC
j_gene: TRBJ1-3; d_gene: NA; v_gene: TRBV6-1; abundance: NA; CDR3aa: CASSEAQGNTIYF; CDR3nt: TGTGCCAGCAGTGAAGCGCAAGGAAACACCATATATTTT
j_gene: TRBJ2-3; d_gene: NA; v_gene: TRBV7-2; abundance: NA; CDR3aa: CASSLVAPDTQYF; CDR3nt: TGTGCCAGCAGCTTAGTGGCGCCAGATACGCAGTATTTT
j_gene: TRBJ2-7; d_gene: NA; v_gene: TRBV5-4; abundance: NA; CDR3aa: CASSSGNAYEQYF; CDR3nt: TGTGCCAGCAGCTCAGGGAACGCCTACGAGCAGTACTTC
j_gene: TRBJ2-3; d_gene: NA; v_gene: TRBV11-2; abundance: NA; CDR3aa: CASSLQGMRTDTQYF; CDR3nt: TGTGCCAGCAGCCTGCAGGGGATGCGGACAGATACGCAGTATTTT
j_gene: TRBJ1-1; d_gene: TRBD1; v_gene: TRBV5-6; abundance: NA; CDR3aa: CASSFTGGQLEAFF; CDR3nt: TGTGCCAGCAGCTTCACAGGGGGTCAACTGGAAGCTTTCTTT
j_gene: TRBJ1-1; d_gene: NA; v_gene: TRBV9; abundance: NA; CDR3aa: CASSVSPNTEAFF; CDR3nt: TGTGCCAGCAGCGTAAGCCCGAACACTGAAGCTTTCTTT
j_gene: TRBJ1-6; d_gene: TRBD1; v_gene: TRBV5-1; abundance: NA; CDR3aa: CASSEGTGLHNSPLHF; CDR3nt: TGCGCCAGCAGCGAGGGGACAGGTCTCCATAATTCACCCCTCCACTTT
j_gene: TRBJ2-1; d_gene: TRBD2; v_gene: TRBV7-2; abundance: NA; CDR3aa: CASSPTSGSYNEQFF; CDR3nt: TGTGCCAGCAGCCCGACTAGCGGGAGCTACAATGAGCAGTTCTTC
j_gene: TRBJ2-1; d_gene: NA; v_gene: TRBV11-3; abundance: NA; CDR3aa: CASSSLYNEQFF; CDR3nt: TGTGCCAGCAGCTCTTTATACAATGAGCAGTTCTTC
j_gene: TRBJ1-2; d_gene: NA; v_gene: TRBV2; abundance: NA; CDR3aa: CASSETRGGYGYTF; CDR3nt: TGTGCCAGCAGTGAAACCAGGGGCGGCTATGGCTACACCTTC
j_gene: TRBJ1-5; d_gene: TRBD1; v_gene: TRBV5-1; abundance: NA; CDR3aa: CASSLGGTGAYQPQHF; CDR3nt: TGCGCCAGCAGCTTGGGCGGGACAGGTGCCTATCAGCCCCAGCATTTT
j_gene: TRBJ1-3; d_gene: NA; v_gene: TRBV7-9; abundance: once; CDR3aa: CASSLEVGNTIYF; CDR3nt: TGTGCCAGCAGCTTAGAGGTCGGAAACACCATATATTTT
j_gene: TRBJ1-2; d_gene: TRBD1; v_gene: TRBV6-5; abundance: NA; CDR3aa: CASSSGQGTNGYTF; CDR3nt: TGTGCCAGCAGTTCTGGACAGGGGACGAATGGCTACACCTTC
j_gene: TRBJ2-1; d_gene: TRBD1; v_gene: TRBV6-4; abundance: NA; CDR3aa: CASSFGQGAHEQFF; CDR3nt: TGTGCCAGCAGTTTCGGACAGGGGGCCCATGAGCAGTTCTTC
j_gene: TRBJ1-1; d_gene: TRBD1; v_gene: TRBV2; abundance: NA; CDR3aa: CASSTTGGGVTEAFF; CDR3nt: TGTGCCAGCAGCACCACAGGGGGGGGAGTGACTGAAGCTTTCTTT
j_gene: TRBJ2-5; d_gene: TRBD1; v_gene: TRBV23-1; abundance: NA; CDR3aa: CASTQPQAGTVVWWETQYF; CDR3nt: TGCGCCAGCACCCAACCCCAAGCCGGGACAGTAGTATGGTGGGAGACCCAGTACTTC
j_gene: TRBJ1-5; d_gene: TRBD1; v_gene: TRBV7-9; abundance: NA; CDR3aa: CASSSGTGGVSNQPQHF; CDR3nt: TGTGCCAGCAGCTCTGGGACAGGGGGAGTGAGCAATCAGCCCCAGCATTTT